The sequence of this T cell receptor (beta chain) was determined in a study of T cell responses to AZD1222 COVID-19 vaccine. General observations from the study: None of the repertoires were sampled until the peak T cell response had passed.

The repertoire was sequenced with immunoSEQ multiplex PCR; TCRdb's copy has only in-frame clones and lacks some. The data contain about 120,000 clones, just under 95% of them seen just once; the ten biggest clones take up 2% to 2.5%. Remarks on this clone: Its antigen is still unknown.

The source was peripheral blood, collected 28 days after the second AZD1222 dose. The clonotype was recovered from an adult who received the AZD1222 COVID-19 vaccine.

CDR3 loop: CASEQSMNTEAFF. In nucleotides, the CDR3 is TGCGCCAGTGAACAGAGTATGAACACTGAAGCTTTCTTT. The gene calls are TRBV10-1 and TRBJ1-1, with no clear D. Trimming left V 9 bases short and J 0 bases short, with 11 bases between. The CDR3 length is 13 residues. Germline CDR1 reads WNHNN; CDR2 reads SYGVQD (reference sequence).